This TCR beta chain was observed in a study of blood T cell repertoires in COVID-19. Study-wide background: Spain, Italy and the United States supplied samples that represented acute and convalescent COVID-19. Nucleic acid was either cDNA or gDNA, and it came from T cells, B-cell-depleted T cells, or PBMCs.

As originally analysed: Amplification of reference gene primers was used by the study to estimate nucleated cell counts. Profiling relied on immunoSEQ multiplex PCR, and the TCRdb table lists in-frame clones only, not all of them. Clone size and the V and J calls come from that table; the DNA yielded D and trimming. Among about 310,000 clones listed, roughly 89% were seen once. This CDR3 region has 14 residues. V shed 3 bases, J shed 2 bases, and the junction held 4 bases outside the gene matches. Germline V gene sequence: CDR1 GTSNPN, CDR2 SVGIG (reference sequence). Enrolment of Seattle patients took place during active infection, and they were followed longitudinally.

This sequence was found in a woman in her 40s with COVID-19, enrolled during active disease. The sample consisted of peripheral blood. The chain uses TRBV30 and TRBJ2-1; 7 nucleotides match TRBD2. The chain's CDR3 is CAWRRGGAYNEQFF. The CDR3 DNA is TGTGCCTGGAGGAGGGGAGGGGCCTACAATGAGCAGTTCTTC.